This T cell receptor beta chain was sequenced for a study of T cells in Graves' hyperthyroidism and ophthalmopathy. Uncontrolled infection, other autoimmune disease, pregnancy and lactation each barred patients from inclusion. Germline CDR1 DFQATT, CDR2 SNEGSKA (reference sequence). Trimming removed 3 bases from V and 0 bases from J, with 14 bases in between. This CDR3 is 15 amino acids long. Study-wide results and caveats: Blood shared most expanded thyroid clonotypes above 0.001.

Amplification targeted TCR beta CDR3 regions from RNA transcripts. The TCR CDR3 was amplified in a first-round RT-PCR using the HTBI primer set. TCRdb redid the calling of the multiplex PCR reads with MiXCR, one entry per CDR3 protein. The sample shows 480,000 or so distinct CDR3 sequences, 46% of them seen only once. This clonotype has ten or more counts. What it binds is unknown. Sequencing input: peripheral blood or thyroid tissue (not recorded which). The chain employs TRBV20-1 and TRBJ2-5; D is undetermined. This sequence was found in an adult woman with Graves' disease, either hyperthyroidism or ophthalmopathy (not recorded which). The CDR3 coding sequence is TGCAGTGCTAGTCTCACGACTTGGTACCAAGAGACCCAGTACTTC. Encoded protein: CSASLTTWYQETQYF.